The rows below give T cell receptor beta chains drawn from one sample of a study of T cell responses to AZD1222 COVID-19 vaccine. Here immunoSEQ multiplex PCR was the method, and the copy in TCRdb shows in-frame clones only, minus some. The sample shows about 100,000 clones, over 75% of them seen only once. The source material was peripheral blood, sampled on day 0 of AZD1222 vaccination. These receptors were obtained from an adult in good health. Each CDR3 is given with its conserved first and last residue. A D gene is named only where the DNA matches it firmly.

d_call: TRBD1
v_call: TRBV5-1
j_call: TRBJ2-5
cdr3_aa: CASSLDPDRVETQYF

d_call: TRBD1
v_call: TRBV24-1
j_call: TRBJ1-2
cdr3_aa: CATSDPGQGAFGYTF

d_call: NA
v_call: TRBV27
j_call: TRBJ1-2
cdr3_aa: CASSNQFRGDDGYTF

d_call: NA
v_call: TRBV27
j_call: TRBJ1-4
cdr3_aa: CASSSAAGWNEKLFF

d_call: NA
v_call: TRBV6-1
j_call: TRBJ1-6
cdr3_aa: CASSEARGDNSPLHF

d_call: NA
v_call: TRBV3-1/TRBV3-2
j_call: TRBJ2-5
cdr3_aa: CASSPFGYSRLQETQYF

d_call: NA
v_call: TRBV12-3/TRBV12-4
j_call: TRBJ1-2
cdr3_aa: CASSRDSVYGYTF

d_call: NA
v_call: TRBV2
j_call: TRBJ1-1
cdr3_aa: CASSPEEGYTEAFF

d_call: NA
v_call: TRBV5-1
j_call: TRBJ2-5
cdr3_aa: CASSLAGGTQQETQYF

d_call: NA
v_call: TRBV4-1
j_call: TRBJ2-5
cdr3_aa: CASSQDQGGWETQYF

d_call: TRBD1
v_call: TRBV5-1
j_call: TRBJ1-2
cdr3_aa: CASSLVETDRGFGYTF

d_call: TRBD1
v_call: TRBV5-4
j_call: TRBJ1-2
cdr3_aa: CASSSGTGEYGYTF

d_call: NA
v_call: TRBV10-3
j_call: TRBJ1-3
cdr3_aa: CAISDQGDSGNTIYF

d_call: NA
v_call: TRBV12-3/TRBV12-4
j_call: TRBJ1-6
cdr3_aa: CASSTDNSPLHF

d_call: NA
v_call: TRBV11-2
j_call: TRBJ2-7
cdr3_aa: CASSQIYEQYF

d_call: NA
v_call: TRBV2
j_call: TRBJ1-6
cdr3_aa: CASSVRDTEAPLHF

d_call: NA
v_call: TRBV4-2
j_call: TRBJ2-6
cdr3_aa: CASSQVDGANVLTF

d_call: NA
v_call: TRBV4-2
j_call: TRBJ1-3
cdr3_aa: CASGGQPGNTIYF

d_call: NA
v_call: TRBV28
j_call: TRBJ1-4
cdr3_aa: CASRSPGTQEKLFF

d_call: TRBD1
v_call: TRBV5-1
j_call: TRBJ2-5
cdr3_aa: CASSAVRGSGGETQYF

d_call: NA
v_call: TRBV7-9
j_call: TRBJ1-5
cdr3_aa: CASSSIDLYGQPQHF

d_call: NA
v_call: TRBV7-2
j_call: TRBJ2-7
cdr3_aa: CASSLGVVGGYEQYF

d_call: TRBD2
v_call: TRBV6-5
j_call: TRBJ2-7
cdr3_aa: CASTRLAGPYEQYF

d_call: NA
v_call: TRBV12-3/TRBV12-4
j_call: TRBJ2-5
cdr3_aa: CASSLGSLETQYF

d_call: TRBD1
v_call: TRBV28
j_call: TRBJ1-2
cdr3_aa: CASSYTGAALGYGYTF

d_call: NA
v_call: TRBV30
j_call: TRBJ2-3
cdr3_aa: CAWSFSGAEGTQYF

d_call: NA
v_call: TRBV7-2
j_call: TRBJ1-1
cdr3_aa: CASSLQRMNTEAFF

d_call: NA
v_call: TRBV7-9
j_call: TRBJ1-6
cdr3_aa: CATGGALNSPLHF

d_call: TRBD1
v_call: TRBV4-1
j_call: TRBJ1-2
cdr3_aa: CASSQVFRDRVVGYTF

d_call: NA
v_call: TRBV6-5
j_call: TRBJ2-3
cdr3_aa: CASSYQARTDTQYF

d_call: NA
v_call: TRBV2
j_call: TRBJ2-3
cdr3_aa: CASSLQRVGTDTQYF

d_call: TRBD2
v_call: TRBV5-8
j_call: TRBJ2-1
cdr3_aa: CASSFHVGLAGGNEQFF

d_call: NA
v_call: TRBV5-5
j_call: TRBJ2-2
cdr3_aa: CASRTFGADPGELFF

d_call: TRBD1
v_call: TRBV6-5
j_call: TRBJ2-1
cdr3_aa: CASGSDRANNEQFF

d_call: TRBD2
v_call: TRBV6-4
j_call: TRBJ2-2
cdr3_aa: CASSDSSGGDTGELFF

d_call: NA
v_call: TRBV28
j_call: TRBJ1-5
cdr3_aa: CASRVYRKRNQPQHF

d_call: TRBD1
v_call: TRBV29-1
j_call: TRBJ1-2
cdr3_aa: CSVVRQGGDYTF

d_call: NA
v_call: TRBV28
j_call: TRBJ2-7
cdr3_aa: CASSLLGGVEQYF

d_call: NA
v_call: TRBV18
j_call: TRBJ1-1
cdr3_aa: CASSTDNTEAFF

d_call: TRBD1
v_call: TRBV7-8
j_call: TRBJ1-4
cdr3_aa: CASSLVGTGGDQKLFF

d_call: NA
v_call: TRBV30
j_call: TRBJ1-2
cdr3_aa: CAWRGRGGIRYTF

d_call: TRBD1
v_call: TRBV7-3
j_call: TRBJ2-1
cdr3_aa: CASSSLLTGGKEQFF

d_call: NA
v_call: TRBV5-1
j_call: TRBJ2-3
cdr3_aa: CASSLALVEDTQYF

d_call: NA
v_call: TRBV6-5
j_call: TRBJ1-3
cdr3_aa: CASSRHLASGNTIYF

d_call: NA
v_call: TRBV16
j_call: TRBJ1-1
cdr3_aa: CASSQGNTEAFF

d_call: NA
v_call: TRBV5-4
j_call: TRBJ2-2
cdr3_aa: CASSLVGGTGELFF

d_call: NA
v_call: TRBV10-1
j_call: TRBJ1-6
cdr3_aa: CASTSGSGDSPLHF

d_call: NA
v_call: TRBV7-3
j_call: TRBJ2-1
cdr3_aa: CASSPLGGEQFF

d_call: TRBD1
v_call: TRBV6-2/TRBV6-3
j_call: TRBJ2-1
cdr3_aa: CASSYSEGTGDNEQFF

d_call: NA
v_call: TRBV3-1/TRBV3-2
j_call: TRBJ2-5
cdr3_aa: CASSQGRGEETQYF

d_call: NA
v_call: TRBV4-1
j_call: TRBJ2-7
cdr3_aa: CASSQNNGYEQYF

d_call: NA
v_call: TRBV9
j_call: TRBJ1-6
cdr3_aa: CASSVEGRSYNSPLHF

d_call: TRBD1
v_call: TRBV2
j_call: TRBJ1-2
cdr3_aa: CASSESRSGGPNGYTF

d_call: TRBD1
v_call: TRBV29-1
j_call: TRBJ1-4
cdr3_aa: CSFQGVGNEKLFF